This T cell receptor beta chain is drawn from a study of blood T cell repertoires in COVID-19 (TCRdb year 2020). For the study in its entirety: The collaborator samples originated in the United States, Italy and Spain and spanned the acute and convalescent phases of COVID-19. The prospective study material was composed of cDNA or gDNA derived from T cells, B-cell-depleted T cells, or PBMCs. Deeply sampled blood TCRbeta repertoires from subjects exposed to, actively infected with, or recovered from COVID-19 were included in the dataset. The repertoires were released in a freely available public database intended as a resource for research on the immune response to SARS-CoV-2. The samples were drawn from the first 160 participants of the ongoing ImmuneRACE study and from 1,200 or so subjects provided by 6 global collaborators. A de-identified subject ID, COVID-19 status, age in years and sex were almost always included in the sample metadata. HLA class I and class II types, where available, came from metadata supplied by the sample provider rather than from assay-based typing.

The collaborating institutions used their own protocols to collect whole blood in K2EDTA tubes. For TCRbeta analysis, collaborators shipped samples in one of three forms: frozen whole blood, isolated PBMCs, or DNA extracted from either of those sample types. V is trimmed back by 6 bases and J by 7 bases, and the junction contains 10 bases that no gene match accounts for. CDR1 is given as GTSNPN and CDR2 as SVGIG, both from the germline V gene (reference sequence). CDR3 length: 13 amino acids, cysteine to phenylalanine. Of the read, only the CDR3 DNA is kept; its 39 bases are in frame from base 1. Points the paper makes about the study in general: The amount of clinical and demographic metadata varied by source and participant and was provided uncurated.

On this clone itself: This receptor's antigen is unknown. No much larger clone is present one base from it, and per-base qualities are unavailable.

TCRbeta CDR3 regions were amplified from genomic DNA by means of the immunoSEQ Assay, a bias-controlled multiplex PCR. The paper's data handling went like this. Within the assay, amplification of reference gene primers was used to estimate how many nucleated cells each sample contained. To quantify the absolute abundance of each unique TCRbeta CDR3 rearrangement, sequence reads were collapsed and filtered. For each sample, productive Simpson clonality was calculated as the square root of Simpson's diversity index over productive rearrangements. TCRdb provides this immuneACCESS table in a form limited to in-frame rearrangements. Some clones are lacking; in checked studies, under half of them reflect an unresolved V gene, and why the rest are absent is not known. V, J and clone size are taken as reported in that table, and D and trimming were inferred from the DNA itself. For this sample the table gives 99,000 or so clones, of which more than 75% were detected only once. The ten largest clones add up to under 30% of the sample.

The chain is made from TRBV30 and TRBJ2-3, and TRBD2 matches 7 of the central bases. This clonotype was obtained from a man aged 60 to 75 with acute or convalescent COVID-19. The sample consisted of peripheral blood. The CDR3 in this case is CACRGRVGNTQYF. Here is the DNA: TGTGCCTGCCGCGGGAGAGTGGGAAATACGCAGTATTTT.